This T cell receptor beta chain was captured by sequencing in a study of a mutant IDH1 vaccine in newly diagnosed glioma (dated by TCRdb to the early 2020s). Looking at the study overall: Vaccination was initiated 4-6 weeks after radiotherapy alone, or concurrently with temozolomide cycles in the chemotherapy-containing groups. Before enrollment, most patients had been given radiochemotherapy with temozolomide as standard therapy, while the rest had received either radiotherapy alone or temozolomide alone. The week-35 safety follow-up took place at visit V12, and the week-47 end of study took place at visit V13. Peripheral blood samples were drawn at six visits, namely V03 (baseline), V05, V07, V10, V12 and V13. For exploratory analyses, fewer than 30 treated patients had longitudinal TCRB deep sequencing done wherever samples were available. Of the roughly 31 treated patients, about 60% were male and approximately 38% were female, and the mean age was approximately 40 years. What the authors observed across the whole study: Pseudoprogression appeared unrelated to alterations in the top peripheral T cell clonotypes detected by TCRB sequencing. It was noted by the authors that analyses of patient blood samples could not be reproduced owing to sample limitations. PBMC samples for TCRB deep sequencing were selected based on availability. Immune responses induced by the vaccine were seen in approximately 92% of patients across multiple MHC alleles.

This specimen's time point label, per the study, means: week 35, safety follow-up. A 20-mer mutant IDH1 peptide at 300 micrograms in Montanide made up each vaccine dose, which was injected subcutaneously together with topical imiquimod. Patients received eight vaccinations in weeks 1, 3, 5, 7, 11, 15, 19 and 23, corresponding to visits V03 through V10. All donors had newly diagnosed IDH1-mutant astrocytomas of WHO grade 3 or 4 that showed loss of nuclear ATRX. The samples were drawn from NOA16, a multicentre, single-arm, open-label phase I trial in Germany that tested a mutant IDH1 peptide vaccine in humans for the first time. Genomic DNA for TCRB sequencing was extracted from EDTA blood using the DNeasy Blood and Tissue Kit. The method behind the library was the immunoSEQ multiplex PCR assay. Following the manufacturer's protocol, the hsTCRB Kit was used to amplify rearranged TCR beta chain sequences. Sequencing of TCRB libraries was carried out on an Illumina MiSeq. The authors processed their data as follows. The proprietary platform of the kit vendor was used for demultiplexing, trimming and gene mapping. TCRdb took over this immuneACCESS table, retaining in-frame rearrangements with V and J assigned. Such tables are incomplete; in checked studies, under half of the missing clones stem from an unresolved V gene, and the remainder is unexplained. That table furnishes V, J and clone size, whereas the DNA furnished D and trimming. The sample includes about 68,000 clones, with 84% observed a single time. The ten largest clones take up roughly 12% of the sample.

Points on this clone: The target of this receptor is not known. No per-base quality is available; no much larger clone lies one base away.

The sequence derives from a young man with glioma. Sequencing was performed on PBMCs, taken from a glioma patient whose treatment included an IDH1 peptide vaccine.

The CDR3 amino acid sequence is: CASSVGTGITTGELFF. The nucleotides are TGTGCCAGCAGCGTAGGGACAGGTATCACGACCGGGGAGCTGTTTTTT. The sequence is built from TRBV9 and TRBJ2-2; TRBD1 matches 7 bases in the middle. Reading from cysteine to phenylalanine, the CDR3 counts 16 amino acids. CDR3 DNA only is kept here, 48 bases in frame from base 1. Unmatched junction bases come to 7, with V trimmed by 0 bases and J by 5 bases. From a lookup of the germline V gene, CDR1 and CDR2 are SGDLS and YYNGEE. The entire variable domain, with the stretches around the CDR3 drawn from the reference TRBV9 and TRBJ2-2 proteins, is DSGVTQTPKHLITATGQRVTLRCSPRSGDLSVYWYQQSLDQGLQFLIQYYNGEERAKGNILERFSAQQFPDLHSELNLSSLELGDSALYFCASSVGTGITTGELFFGEGSRLTVL.